This TCR beta chain was identified in a study of T cell changes during pregnancy in multiple sclerosis. V lost 4 bases to trimming and J lost 0 bases; unmatched junction nucleotides: 5. Germline-derived CDR1 and CDR2 are GTSNPN and SVGIG (reference sequence). The CDR3 is made up of 14 amino acids. This clone was recorded a few times. The data were produced by immunoSEQ multiplex PCR, yet TCRdb's version contains in-frame clones alone and is incomplete. The sample gives over 45,000 clones, about nine tenths of which show up once; 0.5% to 0.75% is in the top ten. The rearrangement links TRBV30 to TRBJ1-1; 7 bases are a match to TRBD1. The sequence came from a female donor with multiple sclerosis, enrolled in a pregnancy study. The material was CD4+ T cells from peripheral blood mononuclear cells, obtained in the first trimester of pregnancy. The CDR3 loop reads CAWNPGTVNTEAFF. CDR3 coding DNA: TGTGCCTGGAACCCCGGGACAGTGAACACTGAAGCTTTCTTT.